This TCR beta chain was identified during a study of identical twins. TCRdb recomputed calls from the 5' RACE reads with MiXCR, one row per CDR3 protein. The sample has around 250,000 distinct CDR3 sequences; roughly 12% are singletons. The same specimen was also included in a second study, on yellow fever vaccine responses in identical twins.

The clonotype originates from a woman between 18 and 29 years old in good health. The sequenced sample consisted of memory (CD45RO+) T cells sorted from blood.

CDR3 nucleotides: TGTGCCAGCAGCCCTAGAGGGGGGGCCGGTCAGACCCAGTACTTC. It specifies CASSPRGGAGQTQYF. The chain recombines TRBV7-8 with TRBJ2-5; D may be TRBD2 (7 bases). Trimming cost V 5 bases and J 6 bases, with 19 bases left between them. This CDR3 has 15 amino acids. The V gene's germline CDR1 is SGHVS and CDR2 FQNEAQ.